These T cell receptor beta chains were read from a single sample in a study of Ad26.COV2.S vaccination and SARS-CoV-2 variants. Assay: immunoSEQ multiplex PCR; the TCRdb copy retains only in-frame clones and omits some. This table holds around 300,000 clones, about nine tenths found once. Source: peripheral blood, taken in a trial of Ad26.COV2.S vaccine versus placebo. The source of these receptors is a person aged 18-65 years who received the Ad26.COV2.S COVID-19 vaccine or a placebo. Each CDR3 is given with its conserved first and last residue. The D gene is left open where the match is weak. Clone size is not always given. Where it is, it says once, few, many or a class for expanded clones.

d_gene,abundance,v_gene,j_gene,CDR3nt,CDR3aa
TRBD1,NA,TRBV9,TRBJ2-2,TGTGCCAGCAGCGAGACAGGGGCCGGGGAGCTGTTTTTT,CASSETGAGELFF
TRBD1,NA,TRBV14,TRBJ2-3,TGTGCCAGCAGCCAGGGACAGGGTACAGATACGCAGTATTTT,CASSQGQGTDTQYF
TRBD1,NA,TRBV7-9,TRBJ1-4,TGTGCCAGCAGCCCAGACAGGGGGACTAATGAAAAACTGTTTTTT,CASSPDRGTNEKLFF
TRBD2,NA,TRBV15,TRBJ2-7,TGTGCCACCAGCGAGGGACTAGCGGGGGTTCTATCCTACGAGCAGTACTTC,CATSEGLAGVLSYEQYF
NA,once,TRBV5-1,TRBJ1-4,TGCGCCAGCAGCCCACAGGGCGCTAATGAAAAACTGTTTTTT,CASSPQGANEKLFF
NA,few,TRBV7-2,TRBJ1-2,TGTGCCAGCAGCTTAGAGTGGCGGGGGAACTATGGCTACACCTTC,CASSLEWRGNYGYTF
TRBD2,NA,TRBV6-2/TRBV6-3,TRBJ2-2,TGTGCCAGCAGTCTAGCGGGAGCGGGGACCGGGGAGCTGTTTTTT,CASSLAGAGTGELFF
NA,NA,TRBV7-9,TRBJ2-1,TGTGCCAGCAGCCCGACAGTATTTAGCTCCTACAATGAGCAGTTCTTC,CASSPTVFSSYNEQFF
NA,few,TRBV13,TRBJ1-3,TGTGCCAGCAGCTTAGGCCTTGTATGGGGGCTCGACACTGGAAACACCATATATTTT,CASSLGLVWGLDTGNTIYF
NA,NA,TRBV28,TRBJ1-3,TGTGCCAGCATCTCGCGGGGGTCTGGAAACACCATATATTTT,CASISRGSGNTIYF
NA,NA,TRBV30,TRBJ1-1,TGTGCCTGGAGCGTAGGGACTGCTGAAGCTTTCTTT,CAWSVGTAEAFF
NA,NA,TRBV20-1,TRBJ2-2,TGCAGTGCCGGCTTCGGCGGGGAGCTGTTTTTT,CSAGFGGELFF
NA,NA,TRBV3-1/TRBV3-2,TRBJ2-1,TGTGCCAGCAGCCAAGCGAACAGGTTAAGCTCCTACAATGAGCAGTTCTTC,CASSQANRLSSYNEQFF
TRBD2,NA,TRBV19,TRBJ2-3,TGTGCCAGTAGTATTAGCGGGGTGAATACGCAGTATTTT,CASSISGVNTQYF
NA,NA,TRBV3-1/TRBV3-2,TRBJ2-5,TGTGCCAGCAGCCCGGGCGGATATGAGACCCAGTACTTC,CASSPGGYETQYF
TRBD1,NA,TRBV30,TRBJ2-1,TGTGCCTGGAGGCGGACAGGGGGCAGTGAGCAGTTCTTC,CAWRRTGGSEQFF
NA,NA,TRBV5-6,TRBJ2-5,TGTGCCAGCAGCTTGAGGGAGACCCAGTACTTC,CASSLRETQYF
NA,NA,TRBV6-5,TRBJ2-7,TGTGCCAGCAGTTACTCGGGCGTCTCCACCTACGAGCAGTACTTC,CASSYSGVSTYEQYF
TRBD2,NA,TRBV5-1,TRBJ2-3,TGCGCCAGTCGAGGCGGGACTAGCGGCACAGATACGCAGTATTTT,CASRGGTSGTDTQYF
NA,NA,TRBV29-1,TRBJ2-5,TGCAGCGGACGGACAGACCCAGGAGAGACCCAGTACTTC,CSGRTDPGETQYF
TRBD1,NA,TRBV20-1,TRBJ1-3,TGCAGTGCTAGTGTCGACAGGGCTTATGGAAACACCATATATTTT,CSASVDRAYGNTIYF
TRBD2,NA,TRBV4-1,TRBJ2-2,TGCGCCAGCAGCCAAGGGGGTAGCGGGAGGGGGAACACCGGGGAGCTGTTTTTT,CASSQGGSGRGNTGELFF
NA,once,TRBV28,TRBJ1-1,TGTGCCAGCATGGGTTGGATGAACACTGAAGCTTTCTTT,CASMGWMNTEAFF
NA,NA,TRBV10-3,TRBJ1-1,TGTGCCATCACCGAGAGTCTGTGGCAGGACACTGAAGCTTTCTTT,CAITESLWQDTEAFF
NA,NA,TRBV3-1/TRBV3-2,TRBJ2-5,TGTGCCAGCAGCGCCACCGGGACCGACCTAGTGACCCAGTACTTC,CASSATGTDLVTQYF
NA,NA,TRBV29-1,TRBJ1-2,TGCAGCGTTGATGGTATATTGGGCTACACCTTC,CSVDGILGYTF
NA,NA,TRBV28,TRBJ2-3,TGTGCCAGCAGTACGGGCAATACGCAGTATTTT,CASSTGNTQYF
NA,NA,TRBV28,TRBJ1-1,TGTGCCAGCAGTCTCCGACAGATGTTAGCTTTCTTT,CASSLRQMLAFF
NA,once,TRBV6-2/TRBV6-3,TRBJ2-1,TGTGCCAGCAGTTACGTGAGGGTCTCTTACAATGAGCAGTTCTTC,CASSYVRVSYNEQFF
TRBD1,NA,TRBV5-1,TRBJ2-7,TGCGCCAGCAGCTTCGACGGGACAGCGGACTACGAGCAGTACTTC,CASSFDGTADYEQYF
NA,once,TRBV7-2,TRBJ2-1,TGTGCCAGCAGCGGGCTCTTCAATGAGCAGTTCTTC,CASSGLFNEQFF
TRBD2,NA,TRBV4-3,TRBJ2-1,TGCGCCAGCAGCCAAAGTCCTAGCGGGGTCAATGAGCAGTTCTTC,CASSQSPSGVNEQFF
NA,NA,TRBV5-8,TRBJ2-7,TGTGCCAGCAGCTTGGGCCAGGGTTTCGACGAGCAGTACTTC,CASSLGQGFDEQYF
TRBD2,NA,TRBV11-3,TRBJ2-1,TGTGCCAGCAGCACCCGGACTAGCGGGCACAATGAGCAGTTCTTC,CASSTRTSGHNEQFF
TRBD2,NA,TRBV7-7,TRBJ2-1,TGTGCCAGCAGCTTACTGAGTAGCGGGAGCGGCGATGAGCAGTTCTTC,CASSLLSSGSGDEQFF
NA,once,TRBV6-1,TRBJ2-3,TGTGCCAGCAGTGAAGAGACTAGTCGTACGCAGTATTTT,CASSEETSRTQYF
NA,NA,TRBV5-6,TRBJ1-2,TGTGCCAGCAGCTTGATTAGTGGGAGGGCTTATGGCTACACCTTC,CASSLISGRAYGYTF
TRBD1,NA,TRBV9,TRBJ2-2,TGTGCCAGCAGCGTAGCGGGACAGAAAGGCGCCGGGGAGCTGTTTTTT,CASSVAGQKGAGELFF
TRBD2,NA,TRBV5-1,TRBJ2-2,TGCGCCAGCAGGGTCAACGTAGCGGGAGTGGGGACCGGGGAGCTGTTTTTT,CASRVNVAGVGTGELFF
NA,NA,TRBV4-1,TRBJ2-7,TGCGCCAGCAGCCAAGAAGGGCCAGGCTTCTACGAGCAGTACTTC,CASSQEGPGFYEQYF
NA,NA,TRBV29-1,TRBJ1-4,TGCAGCGTTGTTTATGGCAGGGGAATGGGTGAAAAACTGTTTTTT,CSVVYGRGMGEKLFF
TRBD1,once,TRBV7-2,TRBJ1-4,TGTGCCAGCAGCCCCTTGGGGACAGTGAATAAAAAACTGTTTTTT,CASSPLGTVNKKLFF
TRBD1,once,TRBV27,TRBJ2-7,TGTGCCAGCAGTCGATCGGCCGGGACAGGGGTCGACGAGCAGTACTTC,CASSRSAGTGVDEQYF